The rows below give T cell receptor beta chains drawn from one sample of a study of shared clonotypes between healthy human individuals. Sequencing was performed with immunoSEQ multiplex PCR; in TCRdb, only in-frame clones are kept and a portion is missing. The table includes around 640,000 clones, around 96% detected once. Sequencing was done on a sample of naive CD8+ T cells sorted from blood. The receptor source for this set is a woman under 40 in good health. The CDR3 runs from the conserved cysteine through the conserved F or W. Fields, in order: clone size, J gene, D gene, V gene, CDR3 protein, CDR3 DNA. D genes are given only for firm matches. Clone size is given for some rows only: seen once, a few or many times, or a class if the clone is expanded.

size: -
J: TRBJ2-7
D: TRBD1
V: TRBV2
CDR3: CASISGTESSYEQYF
DNA: TGTGCCAGCATTTCCGGGACAGAAAGCTCCTACGAGCAGTACTTC

size: -
J: TRBJ2-1
D: TRBD2
V: TRBV19
CDR3: CASSIGSGGGNEQFF
DNA: TGTGCCAGTAGTATAGGGAGCGGGGGAGGCAATGAGCAGTTCTTC

size: -
J: TRBJ1-1
D: -
V: TRBV5-4
CDR3: CASSLGPAEGTEAFF
DNA: TGTGCCAGCAGCTTGGGGCCGGCGGAGGGGACTGAAGCTTTCTTT

size: -
J: TRBJ2-7
D: -
V: TRBV4-1
CDR3: CASSQVLANSYEQYF
DNA: TGCGCCAGCAGCCAAGTGCTAGCGAACTCCTACGAGCAGTACTTC

size: -
J: TRBJ1-2
D: TRBD1
V: TRBV29-1
CDR3: CSVPPRGEGYTF
DNA: TGCAGCGTCCCGCCCAGGGGGGAGGGCTACACCTTC

size: -
J: TRBJ1-1
D: -
V: TRBV9
CDR3: CASSPHRRNEAFF
DNA: TGTGCCAGCAGCCCTCATCGACGGAATGAAGCTTTCTTT

size: -
J: TRBJ1-1
D: -
V: TRBV5-4
CDR3: CASSLIGGNTEAFF
DNA: TGTGCCAGCAGCTTAATTGGGGGGAACACTGAAGCTTTCTTT

size: -
J: TRBJ2-7
D: TRBD1
V: TRBV14
CDR3: CASSLDRGGYEQYF
DNA: TGTGCCAGCAGCCTCGACAGGGGCGGCTACGAGCAGTACTTC

size: -
J: TRBJ2-1
D: -
V: TRBV11-2
CDR3: CASITNPGYNEQFF
DNA: TGTGCCAGCATCACAAACCCGGGTTACAATGAGCAGTTCTTC

size: -
J: TRBJ2-7
D: -
V: TRBV19
CDR3: CASSIASGEQYF
DNA: TGTGCCAGTAGTATAGCGTCGGGGGAGCAGTACTTC

size: -
J: TRBJ2-3
D: -
V: TRBV7-8
CDR3: CASSQWAGSTDTQYF
DNA: TGTGCCAGCAGCCAGTGGGCGGGAAGCACAGATACGCAGTATTTT

size: -
J: TRBJ2-7
D: -
V: TRBV4-2
CDR3: CASSQDPMDEQYF
DNA: TGTGCCAGCAGCCAAGATCCGATGGACGAGCAGTACTTC

size: -
J: TRBJ1-2
D: -
V: TRBV27
CDR3: CAASSDNYGYTF
DNA: TGTGCCGCCTCCTCGGATAACTATGGCTACACCTTC

size: -
J: TRBJ1-2
D: -
V: TRBV6-1
CDR3: CASSAWGSYGYTF
DNA: TGTGCCAGCAGTGCCTGGGGCAGCTATGGCTACACCTTC

size: -
J: TRBJ1-2
D: TRBD1
V: TRBV30
CDR3: CAWSPQQGAEGYTF
DNA: TGTGCCTGGAGTCCTCAACAGGGGGCGGAGGGCTACACCTTC

size: -
J: TRBJ2-1
D: -
V: TRBV27
CDR3: CASSPGIPGNEQFF
DNA: TGTGCCAGCAGCCCAGGGATCCCTGGAAATGAGCAGTTCTTC

size: -
J: TRBJ2-7
D: TRBD2
V: TRBV5-1
CDR3: CASSIRTSAWDEQYF
DNA: TGCGCCAGCAGCATCCGGACTAGCGCCTGGGACGAGCAGTACTTC

size: -
J: TRBJ1-1
D: TRBD1
V: TRBV5-1
CDR3: CASSLETGAYAEAFF
DNA: TGCGCCAGCAGCTTGGAAACAGGGGCGTACGCTGAAGCTTTCTTT

size: -
J: TRBJ2-3
D: -
V: TRBV7-9
CDR3: CASSLAGGSTDTQYF
DNA: TGTGCCAGCAGCTTAGCGGGAGGTTCCACAGATACGCAGTATTTT

size: -
J: TRBJ1-1
D: -
V: TRBV5-1
CDR3: CASSLVGTHSTEAFF
DNA: TGCGCCAGCAGCTTGGTGGGTACCCATTCTACTGAAGCTTTCTTT

size: -
J: TRBJ2-1
D: -
V: TRBV6-5
CDR3: CASSYFVGTGNEQFF
DNA: TGTGCCAGCAGTTACTTCGTGGGGACCGGCAATGAGCAGTTCTTC

size: -
J: TRBJ2-1
D: -
V: TRBV27
CDR3: CASSFGGVISYNEQFF
DNA: TGTGCCAGCAGTTTTGGGGGAGTAATTTCCTACAATGAGCAGTTCTTC

size: once
J: TRBJ2-5
D: -
V: TRBV27
CDR3: CASRPSGGLWETQYF
DNA: TGTGCCAGCAGACCCTCGGGCGGGCTATGGGAGACCCAGTACTTC

size: -
J: TRBJ2-7
D: TRBD2
V: TRBV5-1
CDR3: CASRTETSGFYEQYF
DNA: TGCGCCAGCAGGACAGAGACTAGCGGATTCTACGAGCAGTACTTC

size: -
J: TRBJ2-7
D: -
V: TRBV10-2
CDR3: CASSGTYGGQYEQYF
DNA: TGCGCCAGCAGTGGGACCTATGGCGGGCAATACGAGCAGTACTTC

size: -
J: TRBJ1-3
D: -
V: TRBV28
CDR3: CASRRELEGNTIYF
DNA: TGTGCCAGCAGGAGGGAGTTGGAAGGAAACACCATATATTTT

size: -
J: TRBJ2-7
D: -
V: TRBV5-6
CDR3: CASSFADEQYF
DNA: TGTGCCAGCAGCTTCGCGGACGAGCAGTACTTC

size: -
J: TRBJ1-4
D: TRBD1
V: TRBV5-1
CDR3: CASSLGRGTVNEKLFF
DNA: TGCGCCAGCAGCTTGGGCCGGGGGACAGTCAATGAAAAACTGTTTTTT

size: -
J: TRBJ2-7
D: -
V: TRBV28
CDR3: CASSLWQRPDDEQYF
DNA: TGTGCCAGCAGTTTGTGGCAAAGGCCCGACGACGAGCAGTACTTC

size: once
J: TRBJ2-2
D: TRBD2
V: TRBV9
CDR3: CASSVEGSGGTGELFF
DNA: TGTGCCAGCAGCGTAGAGGGTAGCGGGGGCACCGGGGAGCTGTTTTTT

size: -
J: TRBJ1-2
D: -
V: TRBV5-4
CDR3: CASSLASYALNYGYTF
DNA: TGTGCCAGCAGCTTGGCCTCCTACGCGCTTAACTATGGCTACACCTTC

size: -
J: TRBJ1-5
D: -
V: TRBV27
CDR3: CASRGRTGNQPQHF
DNA: TGTGCCAGCAGGGGCCGGACGGGAAATCAGCCCCAGCATTTT

size: once
J: TRBJ2-3
D: -
V: TRBV5-1
CDR3: CASSLAREEDTQYF
DNA: TGCGCCAGCAGCTTGGCACGGGAAGAAGATACGCAGTATTTT